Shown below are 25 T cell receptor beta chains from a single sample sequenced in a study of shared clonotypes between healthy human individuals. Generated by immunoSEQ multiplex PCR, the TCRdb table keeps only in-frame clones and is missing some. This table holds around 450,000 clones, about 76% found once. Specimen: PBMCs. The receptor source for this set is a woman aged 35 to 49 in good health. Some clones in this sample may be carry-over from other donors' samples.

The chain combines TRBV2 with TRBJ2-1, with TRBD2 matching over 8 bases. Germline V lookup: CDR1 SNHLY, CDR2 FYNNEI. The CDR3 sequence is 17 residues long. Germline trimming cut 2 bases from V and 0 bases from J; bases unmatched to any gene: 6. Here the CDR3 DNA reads TGTGCCAGCAGTGAACTTAGCGGGGCCAGCTCCTACAATGAGCAGTTCTTC. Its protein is CASSELSGASSYNEQFF.

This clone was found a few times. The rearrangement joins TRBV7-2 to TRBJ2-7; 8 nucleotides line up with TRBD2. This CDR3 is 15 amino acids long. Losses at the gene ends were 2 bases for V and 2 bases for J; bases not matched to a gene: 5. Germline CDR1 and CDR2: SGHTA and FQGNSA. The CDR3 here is CASSLIPAGAYEQYF. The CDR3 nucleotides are TGTGCCAGCAGCTTAATTCCAGCGGGAGCCTACGAGCAGTACTTC.

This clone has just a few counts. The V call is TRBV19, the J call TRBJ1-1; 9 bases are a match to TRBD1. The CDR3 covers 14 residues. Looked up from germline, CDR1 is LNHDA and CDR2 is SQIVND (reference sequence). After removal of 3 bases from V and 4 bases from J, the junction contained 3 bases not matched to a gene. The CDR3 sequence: CASSILDRGTEAFF. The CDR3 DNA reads TGTGCCAGTAGTATCCTGGACAGGGGCACTGAAGCTTTCTTT.

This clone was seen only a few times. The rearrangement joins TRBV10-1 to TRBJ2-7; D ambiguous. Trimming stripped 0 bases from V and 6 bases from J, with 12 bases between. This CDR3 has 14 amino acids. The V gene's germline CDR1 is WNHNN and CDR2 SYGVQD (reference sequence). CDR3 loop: CASSESSQSAEQYF. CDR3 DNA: TGCGCCAGCAGTGAGTCTTCACAGAGCGCCGAGCAGTACTTC.

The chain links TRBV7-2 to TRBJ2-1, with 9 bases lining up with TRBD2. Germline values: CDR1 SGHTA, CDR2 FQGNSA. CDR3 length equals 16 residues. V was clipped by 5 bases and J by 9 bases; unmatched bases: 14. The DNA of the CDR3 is TGTGCCAGCAGCCCGGGACTAGCAAGGGCCCGGGGTGAGCAGTTCTTC. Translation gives CASSPGLARARGEQFF.

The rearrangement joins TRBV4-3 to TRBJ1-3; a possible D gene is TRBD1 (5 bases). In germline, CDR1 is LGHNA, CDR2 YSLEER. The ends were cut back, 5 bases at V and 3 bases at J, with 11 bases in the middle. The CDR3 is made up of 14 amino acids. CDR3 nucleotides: TGCGCCAGCAGCTCAGGGAAAGGTGGAAACACCATATATTTT. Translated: CASSSGKGGNTIYF.

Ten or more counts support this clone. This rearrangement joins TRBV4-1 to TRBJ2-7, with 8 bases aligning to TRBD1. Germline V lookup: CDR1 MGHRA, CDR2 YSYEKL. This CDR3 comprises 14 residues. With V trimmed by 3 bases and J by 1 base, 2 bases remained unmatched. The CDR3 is CASSHRDRSYEQYF. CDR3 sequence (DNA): TGCGCCAGCAGCCACCGGGACAGGTCCTACGAGCAGTACTTC.

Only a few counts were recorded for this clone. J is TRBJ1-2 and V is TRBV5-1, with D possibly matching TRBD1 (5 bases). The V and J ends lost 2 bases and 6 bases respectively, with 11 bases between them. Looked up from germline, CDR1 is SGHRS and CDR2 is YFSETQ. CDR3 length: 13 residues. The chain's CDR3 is CASSFGGENGYTF. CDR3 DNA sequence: TGCGCCAGCAGCTTCGGAGGGGAAAATGGCTACACCTTC.

The CDR3 reads CASSLGSGTTYEQYF. The CDR3 DNA reads TGTGCCAGTAGTCTGGGATCCGGGACTACCTACGAGCAGTACTTC. The gene calls are TRBV19 and TRBJ2-7; 7 nucleotides line up with TRBD2. The CDR3 contains 15 residues. CDR1 and CDR2 from the germline V gene are LNHDA and SQIVND (reference sequence). Losses at the gene ends were 5 bases for V and 2 bases for J; bases not matched to a gene: 9.

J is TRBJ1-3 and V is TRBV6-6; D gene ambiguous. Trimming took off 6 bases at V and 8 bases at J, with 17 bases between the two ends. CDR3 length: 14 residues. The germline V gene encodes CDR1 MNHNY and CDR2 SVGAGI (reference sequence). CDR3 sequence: CASSPRTRLDTIYF. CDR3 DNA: TGTGCCAGCAGCCCCCGAACCCGACTGGACACCATATATTTT.

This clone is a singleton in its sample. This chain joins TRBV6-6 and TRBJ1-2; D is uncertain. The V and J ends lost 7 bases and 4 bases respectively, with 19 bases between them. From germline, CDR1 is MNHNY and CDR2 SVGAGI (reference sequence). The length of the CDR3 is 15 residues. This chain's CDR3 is CASNNKARRTYGYTF. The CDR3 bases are TGTGCCAGCAACAACAAAGCCAGGAGGACCTATGGCTACACCTTC.

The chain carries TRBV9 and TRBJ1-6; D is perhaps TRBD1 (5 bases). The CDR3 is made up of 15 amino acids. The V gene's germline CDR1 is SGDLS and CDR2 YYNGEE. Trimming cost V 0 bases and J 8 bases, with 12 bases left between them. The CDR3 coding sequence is TGTGCCAGCAGCGTAGGTTGGGACTCTCATTCACCCCTCCACTTT. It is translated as CASSVGWDSHSPLHF.

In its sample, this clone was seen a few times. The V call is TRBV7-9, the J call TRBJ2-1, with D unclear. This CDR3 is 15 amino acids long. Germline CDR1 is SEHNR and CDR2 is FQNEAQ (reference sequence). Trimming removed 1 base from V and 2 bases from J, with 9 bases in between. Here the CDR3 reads CASSLVNGAYNEQFF. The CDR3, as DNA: TGTGCCAGCAGCTTAGTTAATGGCGCCTACAATGAGCAGTTCTTC.

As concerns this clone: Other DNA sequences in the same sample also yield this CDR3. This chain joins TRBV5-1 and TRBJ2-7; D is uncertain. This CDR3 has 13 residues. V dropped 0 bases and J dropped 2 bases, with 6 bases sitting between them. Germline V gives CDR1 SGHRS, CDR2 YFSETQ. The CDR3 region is CASSLVGTYEQYF. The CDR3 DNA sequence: TGCGCCAGCAGCTTGGTAGGTACCTACGAGCAGTACTTC.

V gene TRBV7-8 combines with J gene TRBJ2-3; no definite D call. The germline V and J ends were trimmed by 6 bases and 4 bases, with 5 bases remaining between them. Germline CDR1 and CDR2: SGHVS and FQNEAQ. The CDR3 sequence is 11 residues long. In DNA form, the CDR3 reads TGTGCCAGCAGTACCGCAGATACGCAGTATTTT. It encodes CASSTADTQYF. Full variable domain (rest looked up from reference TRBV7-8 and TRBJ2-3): GAGVSQSPRYKVAKRGQDVALRCDPISGHVSLFWYQQALGQGPEFLTYFQNEAQLDKSGLPSDRFFAERPEGSVSTLKIQRTQQEDSAVYLCASSTADTQYFGPGTRLTVL.

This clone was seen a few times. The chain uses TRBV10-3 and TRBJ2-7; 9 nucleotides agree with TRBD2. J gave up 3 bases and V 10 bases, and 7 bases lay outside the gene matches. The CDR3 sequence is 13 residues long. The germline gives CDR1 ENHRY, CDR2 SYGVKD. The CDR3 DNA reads TGTGCCAGCGGGACTAGCAATTTCTACGAGCAGTACTTC. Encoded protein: CASGTSNFYEQYF.

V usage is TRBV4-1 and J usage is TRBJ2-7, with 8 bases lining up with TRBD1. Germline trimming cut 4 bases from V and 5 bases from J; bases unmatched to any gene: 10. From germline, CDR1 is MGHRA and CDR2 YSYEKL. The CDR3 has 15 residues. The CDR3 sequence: CASSPRTGKGDEQYF. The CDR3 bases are TGCGCCAGCAGCCCCCGGACAGGGAAGGGGGACGAGCAGTACTTC.

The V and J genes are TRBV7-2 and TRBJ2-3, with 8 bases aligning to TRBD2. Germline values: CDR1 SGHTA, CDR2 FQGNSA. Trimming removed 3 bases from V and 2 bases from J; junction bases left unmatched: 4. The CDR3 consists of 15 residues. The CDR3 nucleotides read TGTGCCAGCAGCTTGCTAGCGGGCTTCACAGATACGCAGTATTTT. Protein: CASSLLAGFTDTQYF.

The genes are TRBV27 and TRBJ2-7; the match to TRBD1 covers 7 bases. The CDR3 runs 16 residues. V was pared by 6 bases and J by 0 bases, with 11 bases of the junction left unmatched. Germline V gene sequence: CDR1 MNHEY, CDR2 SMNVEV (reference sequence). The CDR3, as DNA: TGTGCCAGCAGCAAAGGGCCGGGACAGAGCTCCTACGAGCAGTACTTC. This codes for CASSKGPGQSSYEQYF.

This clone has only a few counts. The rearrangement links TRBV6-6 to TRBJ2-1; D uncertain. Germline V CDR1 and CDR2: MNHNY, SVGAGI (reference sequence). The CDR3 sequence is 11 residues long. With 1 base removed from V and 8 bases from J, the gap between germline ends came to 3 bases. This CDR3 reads CASSYWDEQFF. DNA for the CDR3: TGTGCCAGCAGTTACTGGGATGAGCAGTTCTTC.

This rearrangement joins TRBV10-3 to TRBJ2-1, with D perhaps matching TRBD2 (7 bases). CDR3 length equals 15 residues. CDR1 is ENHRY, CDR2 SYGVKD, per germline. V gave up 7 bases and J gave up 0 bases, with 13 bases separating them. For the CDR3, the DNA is TGTGCCATCAACCCGGGGGGCCGCTCCTACAATGAGCAGTTCTTC. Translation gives CAINPGGRSYNEQFF.

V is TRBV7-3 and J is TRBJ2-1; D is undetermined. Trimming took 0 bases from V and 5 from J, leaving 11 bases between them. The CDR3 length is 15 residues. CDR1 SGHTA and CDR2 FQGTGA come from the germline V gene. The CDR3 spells CASSLTGDGNNEQFF. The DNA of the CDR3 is TGTGCCAGCAGCTTAACTGGGGATGGGAACAATGAGCAGTTCTTC.

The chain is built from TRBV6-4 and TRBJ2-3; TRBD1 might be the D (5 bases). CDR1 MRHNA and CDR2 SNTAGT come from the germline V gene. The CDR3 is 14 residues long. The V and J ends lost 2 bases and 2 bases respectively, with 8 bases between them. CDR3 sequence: CASSDDSHTDTQYF. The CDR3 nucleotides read TGTGCCAGCAGTGACGACAGCCACACAGATACGCAGTATTTT.

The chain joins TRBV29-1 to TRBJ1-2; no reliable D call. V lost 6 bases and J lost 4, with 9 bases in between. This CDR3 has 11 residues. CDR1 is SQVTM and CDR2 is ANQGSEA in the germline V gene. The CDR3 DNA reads TGCAGCGTGGGTTGGGGCTATGGCTACACCTTC. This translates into CSVGWGYGYTF.

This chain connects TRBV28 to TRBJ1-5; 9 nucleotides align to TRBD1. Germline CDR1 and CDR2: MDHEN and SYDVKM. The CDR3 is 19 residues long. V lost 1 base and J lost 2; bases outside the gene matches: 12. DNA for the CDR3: TGTGCCAGCAGTTTATATAGGACAGGGGCGATAGCGGGCAATCAGCCCCAGCATTTT. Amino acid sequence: CASSLYRTGAIAGNQPQHF.